The sequence of this T cell receptor (beta chain) was determined in a study of blood T cell repertoires in COVID-19. Germline CDR1 SGHKS, CDR2 YYEKEE (reference sequence). CDR3 size: 13 residues. V lost 4 bases to trimming and J lost 5 bases; unmatched junction nucleotides: 3. Repertoires were generated with immunoSEQ multiplex PCR, while TCRdb's copy carries only in-frame clones and drops some. Of over 200,000 clones listed, nearly 90% are singletons. The rearrangement uses TRBV5-5 and TRBJ1-2; 9 bases map to TRBD1. The sequence was collected from a young woman who had recovered from COVID-19. The sequenced sample was peripheral blood. The DNA of the CDR3 is TGTGCCAGCAGCCCCGACAGGGGGTATGGCTACACCTTC. Amino acids: CASSPDRGYGYTF. The whole variable domain, remainder taken from reference TRBV5-5 and TRBJ1-2, is DAGVTQSPTHLIKTRGQQVTLRCSPISGHKSVSWYQQVLGQGPQFIFQYYEKEERGRGNFPDRFSARQFPNYSSELNVNALLLGDSALYLCASSPDRGYGYTFGSGTRLTVV.